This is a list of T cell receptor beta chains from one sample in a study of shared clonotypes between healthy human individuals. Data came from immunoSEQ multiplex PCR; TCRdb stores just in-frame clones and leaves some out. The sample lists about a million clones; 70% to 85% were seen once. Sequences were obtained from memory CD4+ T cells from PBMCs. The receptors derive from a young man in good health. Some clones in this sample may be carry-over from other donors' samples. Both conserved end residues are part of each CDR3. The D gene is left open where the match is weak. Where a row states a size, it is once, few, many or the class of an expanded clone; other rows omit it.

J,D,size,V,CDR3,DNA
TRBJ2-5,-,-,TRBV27,CASSRFSGETQYF,TGTGCCAGCAGCCGGTTCTCAGGAGAGACCCAGTACTTC
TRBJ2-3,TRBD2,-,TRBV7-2,CASSLGLAGPDTQYF,TGTGCCAGCAGCCTGGGACTAGCGGGACCAGATACGCAGTATTTT
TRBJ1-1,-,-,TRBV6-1,CASSDLPDRNRGTEAFF,TGTGCCAGCAGTGACCTTCCCGATAGGAATAGGGGGACTGAAGCTTTCTTT
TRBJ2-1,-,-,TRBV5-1,CASSLAGPNNEQFF,TGCGCCAGCAGCTTGGCGGGGCCAAACAATGAGCAGTTCTTC
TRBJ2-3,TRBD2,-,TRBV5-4,CASSRRRGTYTDTQYF,TGTGCCAGCAGCCGAAGGCGGGGGACTTACACAGATACGCAGTATTTT
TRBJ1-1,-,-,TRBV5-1,CASSQAAKNTEAFF,TGCGCCAGCAGCCAGGCAGCTAAGAACACTGAAGCTTTCTTT
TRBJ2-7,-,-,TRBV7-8,CASSQTGTLNYEQYF,TGTGCCAGCAGCCAGACCGGGACCCTCAACTACGAGCAGTACTTC
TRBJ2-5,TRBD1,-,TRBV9,CASSIGSGQGGGETQYF,TGTGCCAGCAGCATAGGGTCAGGACAGGGGGGTGGTGAGACCCAGTACTTC
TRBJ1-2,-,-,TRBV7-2,CASSPDLYGYTF,TGTGCCAGCAGCCCTGACCTCTATGGCTACACCTTC
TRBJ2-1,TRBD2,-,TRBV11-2,CASSKTGTSGLYNEQFF,TGTGCCAGCAGCAAGACCGGGACTAGCGGACTATACAATGAGCAGTTCTTC
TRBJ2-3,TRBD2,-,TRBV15,CATSGGSTDTQYF,TGTGCCACCAGCGGCGGGAGTACAGATACGCAGTATTTT
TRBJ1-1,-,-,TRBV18,CASSPGQNTEAFF,TGTGCCAGCTCACCGGGACAGAACACTGAAGCTTTCTTT
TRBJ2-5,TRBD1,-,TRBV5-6,CASSPDRGGQETQYF,TGTGCCAGCAGCCCAGACAGGGGAGGTCAGGAGACCCAGTACTTC
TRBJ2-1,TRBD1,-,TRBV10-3,CAIRPGTGEYNEQFF,TGTGCCATCAGACCCGGGACAGGGGAATACAATGAGCAGTTCTTC
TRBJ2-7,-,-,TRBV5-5,CASSLGRAGEQYF,TGTGCCAGCAGCTTGGGGAGGGCCGGGGAGCAGTACTTC
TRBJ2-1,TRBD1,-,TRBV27,CASSPTWQGAYNEQFF,TGTGCCAGCAGTCCGACCTGGCAGGGGGCTTACAATGAGCAGTTCTTC
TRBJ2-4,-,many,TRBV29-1,CSAALGDHGNIQYF,TGCAGCGCGGCTTTGGGGGACCACGGAAACATTCAGTACTTC
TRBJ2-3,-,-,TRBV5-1,CASSLAPAVTDTQYF,TGCGCCAGCAGCTTGGCCCCAGCGGTCACAGATACGCAGTATTTT
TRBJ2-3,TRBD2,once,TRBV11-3,CASSGPGGTTDTQYF,TGTGCCAGCAGCGGGCCGGGGGGGACGACAGATACGCAGTATTTT
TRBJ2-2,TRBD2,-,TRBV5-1,CASSSLAGGPVGELFF,TGCGCCAGCAGCTCCTTAGCGGGAGGGCCGGTCGGGGAGCTGTTTTTT
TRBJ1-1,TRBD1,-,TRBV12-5,CASGSDRVGTEAFF,TGTGCTAGTGGATCGGACAGGGTGGGCACTGAAGCTTTCTTT
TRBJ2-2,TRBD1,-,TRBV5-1,CASSPRTGRDTGELFF,TGCGCCAGCAGCCCGAGGACAGGGAGAGACACCGGGGAGCTGTTTTTT
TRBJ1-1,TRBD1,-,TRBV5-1,CASSRQGALNTEAFF,TGCGCCAGCAGCCGGCAGGGGGCTTTAAACACTGAAGCTTTCTTT
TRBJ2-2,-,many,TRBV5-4,CASSLRGSNTGELFF,TGTGCCAGCAGCTTACGGGGTTCGAACACCGGGGAGCTGTTTTTT
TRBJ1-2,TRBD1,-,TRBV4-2,CASSLGQGIGYTF,TGTGCCAGCAGCCTGGGACAGGGGATCGGCTACACCTTC
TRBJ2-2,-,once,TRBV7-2,CASRGRWKGTGELFF,TGTGCCAGCCGAGGCCGGTGGAAAGGCACCGGGGAGCTGTTTTTT
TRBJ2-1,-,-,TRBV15,CATSRDVATSSEQFF,TGTGCCACCAGCAGAGATGTTGCAACGAGCAGTGAGCAGTTCTTC
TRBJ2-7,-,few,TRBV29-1,CSVVGQGYDEQYF,TGCAGCGTTGTGGGCCAGGGGTACGACGAGCAGTACTTC
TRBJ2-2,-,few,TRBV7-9,CASSPVGTGELFF,TGTGCCAGCAGCCCCGTTGGTACCGGGGAGCTGTTTTTT
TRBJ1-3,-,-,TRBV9,CASSRTDGNTIYF,TGTGCCAGCAGCAGAACGGACGGAAACACCATATATTTT
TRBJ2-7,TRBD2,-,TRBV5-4,CASSPGGLAGGIGEQYF,TGTGCCAGCAGCCCGGGGGGACTAGCGGGAGGTATAGGCGAGCAGTACTTC
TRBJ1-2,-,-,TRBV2,CASSDSRDGYTF,TGTGCCAGCAGTGATTCCAGGGATGGCTACACCTTC
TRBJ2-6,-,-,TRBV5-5,CASSPLDGSSGANVLTF,TGTGCCAGCAGCCCCCTGGACGGGAGCTCTGGGGCCAACGTCCTGACTTTC
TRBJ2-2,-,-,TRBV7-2,CASSLALTANTGELFF,TGTGCCAGCAGCTTAGCTCTGACGGCGAACACCGGGGAGCTGTTTTTT
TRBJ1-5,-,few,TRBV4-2,CASSQGRKRGDSNQPQHF,TGTGCCAGCAGCCAAGGGAGGAAACGAGGAGATAGCAATCAGCCCCAGCATTTT
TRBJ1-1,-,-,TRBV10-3,CAISESSGEAFF,TGTGCCATCAGTGAGTCGTCCGGAGAAGCTTTCTTT
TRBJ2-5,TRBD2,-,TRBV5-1,CASSLDVGGSGSETQYF,TGCGCCAGCAGCTTGGACGTTGGGGGTAGCGGGAGCGAGACCCAGTACTTC
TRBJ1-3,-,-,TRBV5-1,CASSLSDSGNTIYF,TGCGCCAGCAGCTTGTCGGACTCTGGAAACACCATATATTTT
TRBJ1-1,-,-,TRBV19,CASSPRAGQRNTEAFF,TGTGCCAGTAGTCCCCGCGCGGGGCAGCGGAACACTGAAGCTTTCTTT